The clone carrying this T cell receptor (beta chain) was recorded a few times. Its antigen remains unknown. This record belongs to a study of T cell repertoires in cytomegalovirus infection. Background on the study: It was the public TCR beta signatures that indicated both CMV infection and matching HLA type.

Trimming took 3 bases from V and 1 from J, leaving 6 bases between them. This CDR3 spans 13 amino acids. Study-wide results and limits: HLA-C-restricted CMV clonotypes gave the most frequent clonotype in two of eight donors.

Each CDR3 protein is one row after TCRdb ran MiXCR on the reads. The sample lists approximately 97,000 distinct CDR3 sequences; about 15% were seen once. The receptor comes from a human donor in good health (CMV status not recorded). Some clones in this sample may be carry-over from other donors' samples. Sample: PBMCs. The chain carries TRBV12-3 or TRBV12-4 and TRBJ1-2; D not certain. The CDR3 here is CASSLGVNYGYTF. The CDR3, as DNA: TGTGCCAGCAGTTTGGGAGTTAACTATGGCTACACCTTC.